The 19 T cell receptor beta chains reported below all come from one sample, sequenced in a study of technical replicates of blood from a handful of donors (dated by TCRdb to 2016 to 2017). The library relied on the immunoSEQ multiplex PCR assay. TCRdb carries this immuneACCESS record with in-frame sequences only. Its versions omit some clonotypes, under half of them owing to an unresolved V gene in the studies checked, with the rest unexplained. In all, the sample holds 75,000 to 85,000 clones, and 75% to 90% of those were seen once. The ten largest clones add up to approximately 3.5% of the sample. Source material: PBMCs. Every receptor here comes from a human donor in good health. Some clones in this sample may be carry-over from other donors' samples.

This clone was detected only once. The V and J genes are TRBV7-2 and TRBJ2-1; D might be TRBD1 (6 bases). The germline V gene has CDR1 SGHTA and CDR2 FQGNSA. V gave up 6 bases and J gave up 3 bases, with 12 bases separating them. There are 14 residues in the CDR3. The CDR3, as DNA: TGTGCCAGCAGGATGGACAGAAACTACAATGAGCAGTTCTTC. Its translation is CASRMDRNYNEQFF.

The rearrangement uses TRBV6-1 and TRBJ2-4; 8 nucleotides agree with TRBD2. The V segment lost 3 bases and the J segment 5 bases; nucleotides outside the gene matches: 3. The CDR3 length is 14 residues. Germline CDR1 is MNHNS and CDR2 is SASEGT. Here the CDR3 reads CASSESGGENIQYF. The DNA of the CDR3 is TGTGCCAGCAGTGAGTCGGGGGGGGAAAACATTCAGTACTTC.

The CDR3 loop reads CASNRLAGAGNNEQFF. The CDR3 bases are TGTGCCAGTAATAGGCTAGCGGGGGCCGGAAACAATGAGCAGTTCTTC. The chain is built from TRBV19 and TRBJ2-1; 10 nucleotides align to TRBD2. CDR3 length: 16 amino acids. From germline, CDR1 is LNHDA and CDR2 SQIVND (reference sequence). J was trimmed by 5 bases and V by 7 bases; bases with no gene match: 11.

This clone was detected only once. The rearrangement uses TRBV7-9 and TRBJ1-3; 7 bases agree with TRBD1. The CDR3 has 15 residues. Germline CDR1 reads SEHNR; CDR2 reads FQNEAQ (reference sequence). V gave up 7 bases and J gave up 0 bases; unmatched junction bases: 6. For the CDR3, the DNA is TGTGCCAGCACCCTAGGGACAGTCTCTGGAAACACCATATATTTT. This sequence encodes CASTLGTVSGNTIYF.

V gene TRBV6-1 combines with J gene TRBJ1-1, with a tentative D call TRBD1 (6 bases). CDR3 length: 13 residues. V was clipped by 5 bases and J by 4 bases, with 11 bases between them. Per the germline V gene, CDR1 is MNHNS and CDR2 is SASEGT. CDR3 in amino acids: CASSKQGSTEAFF. CDR3 coding DNA: TGTGCCAGCAGTAAACAGGGTAGCACTGAAGCTTTCTTT.

V usage is TRBV30 and J usage is TRBJ2-3; D is perhaps TRBD2 (6 bases). This CDR3 region has 11 residues. Germline CDR1 GTSNPN, CDR2 SVGIG (reference sequence). The V end was cut by 5 bases, the J end by 12 bases, with 15 bases between. CDR3 residues: CAWGASEVQYF. The CDR3 nucleotides read TGTGCCTGGGGAGCTAGCGAAGTTCAGTATTTT.

This clone was seen only a few times. This sequence joins TRBV6-1 and TRBJ1-2; TRBD1 matches at 8 bases. The germline CDR1 and CDR2 sequences are MNHNS and SASEGT. CDR3 length: 13 amino acids. V shed 6 bases, J shed 3 bases, and the junction held 3 bases outside the gene matches. CDR3 protein: CASRVTGDYGYTF. As DNA, the CDR3 is TGTGCCAGCAGGGTGACAGGGGACTATGGCTACACCTTC.

This chain links TRBV9 with TRBJ2-7; 7 bases line up with TRBD2. This CDR3 region has 15 residues. The germline V gene has CDR1 SGDLS and CDR2 YYNGEE. With 0 bases clipped from V and 6 bases from J, the junction kept 9 bases outside the gene matches. CDR3 in DNA: TGTGCCAGCAGCGTAGAAGCGGGATCCGATCGCGAGCAGTACTTC. It specifies CASSVEAGSDREQYF.

This chain links TRBV10-3 with TRBJ2-2, with 11 bases identical to TRBD2. This CDR3 is built from 14 residues. In germline, CDR1 is ENHRY, CDR2 SYGVKD. The V segment lost 8 bases and the J segment 7 bases; nucleotides outside the gene matches: 6. The CDR3 region has the DNA TGTGCCATCGGTCTAGCGGGGGGTGTCGGGGAGCTGTTTTTT. It codes for CAIGLAGGVGELFF.

V is TRBV9 and J is TRBJ2-6; D might be TRBD1 (6 bases). The CDR3 runs to 19 residues. The germline V gene has CDR1 SGDLS and CDR2 YYNGEE. V gave up 0 bases and J gave up 0 bases, with 16 bases separating them. The CDR3 DNA follows: TGTGCCAGCAGCGTAGATTCGACAGGTGGGTACTCTGGGGCCAACGTCCTGACTTTC. Translated: CASSVDSTGGYSGANVLTF. The full variable domain, in which reference TRBV9 and TRBJ2-6 provide the parts outside the CDR3, is DSGVTQTPKHLITATGQRVTLRCSPRSGDLSVYWYQQSLDQGLQFLIQYYNGEERAKGNILERFSAQQFPDLHSELNLSSLELGDSALYFCASSVDSTGGYSGANVLTFGAGSRLTVL.

This clone was seen more than once but under ten times. This CDR3 reads CASSLRAGLSSPLHF. The DNA for the CDR3 is TGTGCCAGCAGCTTGCGTGCAGGGCTTAGCTCACCCCTCCACTTT. This sequence joins TRBV5-6 and TRBJ1-6; D is possibly TRBD1 (5 bases). Germline CDR1 SGHDT, CDR2 YYEEEE. With 1 base removed from V and 10 bases from J, the gap between germline ends came to 15 bases. The CDR3 is 15 residues long.

V usage is TRBV6-5 and J usage is TRBJ2-1, with a possible D match to TRBD2 (6 bases). Trimming cost V 4 bases and J 5 bases, with 18 bases left between them. Germline loops: CDR1 MNHEY, CDR2 SVGAGI. The CDR3 is made up of 16 amino acids. CDR3: CASSLSLAVRNNEQFF. The CDR3 nucleotides are TGTGCCAGCAGTTTATCACTAGCAGTCCGTAACAATGAGCAGTTCTTC.

This chain uses TRBV30 with TRBJ1-1, with TRBD1 matching over 7 bases. The CDR3 consists of 14 residues. The V segment lost 2 bases and the J segment 5 bases; nucleotides outside the gene matches: 8. The germline CDR1 and CDR2 sequences are GTSNPN and SVGIG (reference sequence). As DNA, the CDR3 is TGTGCCTGGAGTCTCGGGACAGCGAAGACTGAAGCTTTCTTT. Its translation is CAWSLGTAKTEAFF.

The rearrangement uses TRBV29-1 and TRBJ2-7, with 7 bases lining up with TRBD2. Losses at the gene ends were 4 bases for V and 0 bases for J; bases not matched to a gene: 6. Germline V CDR1 and CDR2: SQVTM, ANQGSEA. CDR3 length equals 14 residues. CDR3 residues: CSVVLADYSYEQYF. DNA of the CDR3: TGCAGCGTTGTCCTAGCGGATTACTCCTACGAGCAGTACTTC.

The J gene is TRBJ1-2, the V gene TRBV19, with TRBD1 identical over 12 bases. J lost 4 bases, V lost 5 bases, and 11 bases had no gene match. There are 17 residues in the CDR3. CDR1 and CDR2 from the germline V gene are LNHDA and SQIVND (reference sequence). The CDR3 region has the DNA TGTGCCAGTAGTTCTTCGGGACAGGGGGCAGTTGGCTATGGCTACACCTTC. Translated, it gives CASSSSGQGAVGYGYTF.

CDR3 residues: CASSEDSGQGAYGYTF. In DNA form, the CDR3 reads TGTGCCAGCAGTGAGGATTCCGGGCAGGGGGCATATGGCTACACCTTC. This sequence joins TRBV25-1 and TRBJ1-2, with 8 bases aligning to TRBD1. This CDR3 is 16 amino acids long. In germline, CDR1 is MGHDK, CDR2 SYGVNS. The junction had 11 bases not matched to a gene; V was cut back by 3 bases and J by 5 bases.

This rearrangement joins TRBV7-9 to TRBJ2-1; D is perhaps TRBD2 (6 bases). This CDR3 is 15 amino acids long. Trimming stripped 5 bases from V and 0 bases from J, with 11 bases between. Germline CDR1 reads SEHNR; CDR2 reads FQNEAQ (reference sequence). In DNA, the CDR3 is TGTGCCAGCAGCCCCCGGGGGAGCTCCTACAATGAGCAGTTCTTC. It codes for CASSPRGSSYNEQFF.

The chain couples TRBV30 to TRBJ2-7; D not certain. In germline, CDR1 is GTSNPN, CDR2 SVGIG (reference sequence). This CDR3 contains 11 residues. V shed 1 base and J shed 2 bases, with 3 bases lying between them. CDR3: CAWSAAYEQYF. The DNA of the CDR3 is TGTGCCTGGAGTGCCGCCTACGAGCAGTACTTC.

In its sample, this clone was seen a few times. The chain has TRBV15 and TRBJ2-1, with TRBD2 matching over 10 bases. CDR3 length: 15 amino acids. V shed 5 bases, J shed 8 bases, and the junction held 9 bases outside the gene matches. Germline assignment: CDR1 LNHNV and CDR2 YYDKDF (reference sequence). CDR3 nucleotide sequence: TGTGCCACCAGCCGGGGTAGCGGGGGGACCTATGAGCAGTTCTTC. Its translation: CATSRGSGGTYEQFF.